Sequencing of this T cell receptor beta chain was carried out in a study of cytomegalovirus exposure and HLA in healthy donors. Study conclusions and caveats: The productive fraction for most TCR beta V segments was about 87% or about 30% in an earlier analysis. The classifier reportedly diagnosed cytomegalovirus status with high specificity and sensitivity.

About this clone: The antigen is unknown.

V trimming: 4 bases; J trimming: 1 base; junction bases outside the gene matches: 3. From germline, CDR1 is SGHNT and CDR2 YYREEE (reference sequence). The CDR3 runs 14 residues. The study ran its PCR with 60 Vbeta and 13 Jbeta primers. Produced via immunoSEQ multiplex PCR; TCRdb's table is partial and in-frame only. The sample has about 100,000 clones; around 69% are singletons. Sequencing used PBMCs. This sequence originates from a woman aged 55-69 years in good health and CMV-seropositive. The rearrangement joins TRBV5-4 to TRBJ2-7, with TRBD1 identical over 9 bases. CDR3 in amino acids: CASSRQGGSYEQYF. The CDR3 DNA follows: TGTGCCAGCAGCCGACAGGGGGGATCCTACGAGCAGTACTTC. Combining the CDR3 with reference TRBV5-4 and TRBJ2-7 gives the whole variable domain ETGVTQSPTHLIKTRGQQVTLRCSSQSGHNTVSWYQQALGQGPQFIFQYYREEENGRGNFPPRFSGLQFPNYSSELNVNALELDDSALYLCASSRQGGSYEQYFGPGTRLTVT.